This record covers a single TCR beta chain. Its binding antigen is unknown. No base qualities exist here, and no much larger clone lies one base off it. The junction shows trimming of 6 bases on V and 4 bases on J, plus 10 bases between the germline ends. The CDR3 has 13 amino acids, counting the end cysteine and phenylalanine. Here the CDR3 DNA is all that survives: 39 bases in frame from base 1. CDR1 MNHNS and CDR2 SASEGT were looked up in the germline V gene. The sample belongs to a study of cytomegalovirus exposure and HLA in healthy donors (dated by TCRdb to about 2017). As for the study more broadly: The 550 to 750 repertoires of the first cohort and the roughly 120 validation repertoires were produced on the same platform, according to a later analysis. The study aimed to test whether signatures of past pathogen exposure could be identified by cataloging public T cell receptors. A separate validation cohort of about 110 different subjects was used in addition to the roughly 640-subject first cohort. To predict cytomegalovirus infection status, the study combined high-throughput TCR immunosequencing, statistical association of individual TCRs with disease status, and machine learning.

Study-wide conclusions, independent of this receptor: The classifier was reported to diagnose cytomegalovirus status with high specificity and sensitivity in both the original cohort and the validation cohort. Across donors, most TCR sequences were observed very rarely, whereas some public TCRs were present in many individuals. In vitro tests confirmed that a few of the cytomegalovirus-associated TCR beta chains recognize cytomegalovirus antigens. In a later analysis, TCRs clustered in the first cohort were found to also tend to co-occur in the 120 validation repertoires, with approximately 95% of cluster scores above 0. The authors suggested that the approach could potentially be extended to other disease states and immunological phenotypes. A later analysis had no HLA typing for the validation cohort, so co-occurrence there was scored across all 110 or so repertoires. In the study, about 150 TCR beta chains were listed as associated with cytomegalovirus.

The donors belonged to the validation cohort of over a hundred subjects, which was separate from the roughly 680-subject first cohort. Library preparation employed the immunoSEQ multiplex PCR assay. As for how the authors treated the data: To diagnose cytomegalovirus status from the catalog of TCR beta chain sequences, a statistical classification framework was built. Here the immuneACCESS table is served through TCRdb, limited to in-frame sequences with V and J called. Missing clones are a known gap in these copies; in checked studies unresolved V genes cover under half, and the rest lacks a known reason. That table furnishes V, J and clone size, whereas the DNA furnished D and trimming. For this sample there are around 65,000 clones; 92% appear just once. Clones ranked in the top ten supply about 5% of the sample.

Sequencing used PBMCs. The sequence links TRBV6-1 to TRBJ2-1, with the D gene call left open. The sequence derives from a man in his late teens or twenties in good health and CMV-seropositive. The nucleotide sequence is given as TGTGCCAGCAGACAGCCTGTTTACAATGAGCAGTTCTTC. This sequence encodes CASRQPVYNEQFF.